Detailed here is one TCR beta chain. The data belong to a study of blood T cell repertoires in COVID-19. Study in general: COVID-19 samples, acute and convalescent, were from the United States, Italy and Spain. PBMCs, B-cell-depleted T cells, or T cells were the source of the cDNA or gDNA that made up the material.

The V and J ends lost 4 bases and 0 bases respectively, with 6 bases between them. This CDR3 has 13 amino acids. Study processing details: Amplification from reference gene primers served as the basis for estimated nucleated cell counts. Produced via immunoSEQ multiplex PCR; TCRdb's table is partial and in-frame only. The D gene and trimming were derived from the DNA, and the V and J assignments and clone size from that table. The table records around 95,000 clones, around four fifths of them present only once. Specimen: peripheral blood. The J gene is TRBJ1-1, the V gene TRBV12-3 or TRBV12-4, with D hard to call. The TCR comes from a man between 65 and 85 years old with active or convalescent COVID-19. CDR3 amino acids: CASSYTLNTEAFF. CDR3 in DNA: TGTGCCAGCAGTTACACCCTGAACACTGAAGCTTTCTTT.